This TCR beta chain was found in a study of control samples from healthy donors and cancer patients. Here immunoSEQ multiplex PCR was the method, and the copy in TCRdb shows in-frame clones only, minus some. The sample includes 75,000 to 80,000 clones, 89% of them seen just once. Sample: PBMCs. The sequence was collected from a woman between 45 and 60 years old with colorectal cancer.

The chain's CDR3 is CASRSTGEGMLAGYEQYV. The CDR3 region has the DNA TGTGCCAGCAGATCCACGGGTGAGGGGATGTTGGCGGGCTACGAGCAGTACGTC. The chain uses TRBV5-6 and TRBJ2-7; the D call may be TRBD1 or TRBD2 (5 bases each). The germline V and J ends were trimmed by 5 bases and 3 bases, with 27 bases remaining between them. Germline V gives CDR1 SGHDT, CDR2 YYEEEE. The CDR3 loop spans 18 amino acids.